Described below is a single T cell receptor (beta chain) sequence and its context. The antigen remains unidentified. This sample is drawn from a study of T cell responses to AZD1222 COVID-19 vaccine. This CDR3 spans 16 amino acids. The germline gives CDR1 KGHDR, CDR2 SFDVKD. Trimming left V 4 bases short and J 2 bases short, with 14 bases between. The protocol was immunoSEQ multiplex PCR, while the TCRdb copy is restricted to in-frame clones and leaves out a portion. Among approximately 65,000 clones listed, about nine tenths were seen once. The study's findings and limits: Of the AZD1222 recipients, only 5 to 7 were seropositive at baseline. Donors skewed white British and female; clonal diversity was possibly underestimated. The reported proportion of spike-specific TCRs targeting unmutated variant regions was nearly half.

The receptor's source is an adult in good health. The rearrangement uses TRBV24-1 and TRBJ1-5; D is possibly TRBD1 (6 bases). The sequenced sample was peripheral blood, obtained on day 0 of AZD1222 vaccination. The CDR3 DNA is TGTGCCACCAGTGACCACACAGGGATGGGCAATCAGCCCCAGCATTTT. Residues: CATSDHTGMGNQPQHF.